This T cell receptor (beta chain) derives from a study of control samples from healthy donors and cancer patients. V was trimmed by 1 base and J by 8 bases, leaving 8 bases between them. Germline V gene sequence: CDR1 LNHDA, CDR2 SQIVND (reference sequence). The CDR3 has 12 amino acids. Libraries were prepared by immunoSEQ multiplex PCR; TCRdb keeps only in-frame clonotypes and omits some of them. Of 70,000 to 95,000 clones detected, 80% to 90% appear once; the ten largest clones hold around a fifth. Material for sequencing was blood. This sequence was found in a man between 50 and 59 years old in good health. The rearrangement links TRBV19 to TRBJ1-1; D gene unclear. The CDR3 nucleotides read TGTGCCAGTAGTATAGGAGACGGAGAAGCTTTCTTT. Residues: CASSIGDGEAFF.